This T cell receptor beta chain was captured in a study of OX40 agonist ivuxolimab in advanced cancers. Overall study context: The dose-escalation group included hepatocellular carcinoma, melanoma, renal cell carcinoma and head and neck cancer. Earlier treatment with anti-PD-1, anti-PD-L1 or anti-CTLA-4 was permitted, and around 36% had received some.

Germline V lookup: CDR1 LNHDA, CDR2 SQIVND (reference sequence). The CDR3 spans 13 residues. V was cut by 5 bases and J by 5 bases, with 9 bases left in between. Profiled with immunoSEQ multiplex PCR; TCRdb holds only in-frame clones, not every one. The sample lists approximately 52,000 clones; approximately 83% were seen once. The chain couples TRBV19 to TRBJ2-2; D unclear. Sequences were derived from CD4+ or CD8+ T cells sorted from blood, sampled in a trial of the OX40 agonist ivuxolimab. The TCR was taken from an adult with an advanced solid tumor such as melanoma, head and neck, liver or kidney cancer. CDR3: CASSRGRTGELFF. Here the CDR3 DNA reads TGTGCCAGTAGTCGAGGAAGGACCGGGGAGCTGTTTTTT.